Listed here are 5 T cell receptor beta chains from one sample, sequenced in a study of cytomegalovirus exposure and HLA in healthy donors. Profiled with immunoSEQ multiplex PCR; TCRdb holds only in-frame clones, not every one. The data contain more than 95,000 clones, roughly 89% of them seen just once; the ten biggest clones take up 1% to 1.4%. Sample: PBMCs. These receptors were collected from a woman aged 18-29 years in good health and CMV-seronegative.

V gene TRBV29-1 combines with J gene TRBJ2-7; D might be TRBD1 (6 bases). From germline, CDR1 is SQVTM and CDR2 ANQGSEA. Trimming shortened V by 7 bases and J by 0 bases, and 10 bases separated the two germline ends. This CDR3 comprises 12 residues. CDR3 region: CSGRDNSYEQYF. In DNA form, the CDR3 reads TGCAGCGGCCGGGACAACTCCTACGAGCAGTACTTC.

A single count supports this clone. The rearrangement uses TRBV6-5 and TRBJ2-3; TRBD2 might be the D (5 bases). From germline, CDR1 is MNHEY and CDR2 SVGAGI. The CDR3 runs 13 residues. V shed 2 bases and J shed 4 bases, with 7 bases lying between them. The CDR3 is CASSYPGSDTQYF. CDR3 coding DNA: TGTGCCAGCAGTTACCCGGGGTCAGATACGCAGTATTTT.

The chain has TRBV20-1 and TRBJ2-7, with unresolved D. This CDR3 is 11 amino acids long. CDR1 DFQATT and CDR2 SNEGSKA come from the germline V gene (reference sequence). V was pared by 3 bases and J by 3 bases, with 6 bases between. CDR3 protein: CSASSGYEQYV. The CDR3 DNA reads as TGCAGTGCTAGCTCAGGCTACGAGCAGTACGTC.

The chain joins TRBV5-6 to TRBJ2-4; the match to TRBD2 covers 7 bases. The germline V gene encodes CDR1 SGHDT and CDR2 YYEEEE. The V and J ends lost 4 bases and 4 bases, in that order; junction bases with no gene match: 5. This CDR3 comprises 14 residues. In DNA form, the CDR3 reads TGTGCCAGCAGCCCCTCGGGGGGTAAAAACATTCAGTACTTC. Residues: CASSPSGGKNIQYF.

V and J are TRBV7-6 and TRBJ2-1; 14 positions agree with TRBD2. This CDR3 has 15 amino acids. The V gene end was trimmed by 4 bases and the J gene end by 14 bases; junction bases not matched to a gene: 10. CDR1 is SGHVS, CDR2 FNYEAQ, per germline. CDR3 in amino acids: CASSSRLAGGPLEFF. CDR3 DNA sequence: TGTGCCAGCAGCTCCCGACTAGCGGGAGGGCCGCTGGAGTTCTTC. Full variable domain (missing parts from reference TRBV7-6 and TRBJ2-1): GAGVSQSPRYKVTKRGQDVALRCDPISGHVSLYWYRQALGQGPEFLTYFNYEAQQDKSGLPNDRFSAERPEGSISTLTIQRTEQRDSAMYRCASSSRLAGGPLEFFGPGTRLTVL.